What follows are 32 T cell receptor beta chains derived from one specimen sequenced in a study of blood T cell repertoires in COVID-19. Method: immunoSEQ multiplex PCR; TCRdb's copy keeps in-frame clones and lacks some. The sample holds approximately 300,000 clones, around 89% seen once. Sequenced sample: peripheral blood. The source is a man aged 25-45 years with acute or convalescent COVID-19.

The chain is built from TRBV20-1 and TRBJ1-2; the D is unclear. The germline V gene encodes CDR1 DFQATT and CDR2 SNEGSKA (reference sequence). CDR3 length equals 14 residues. Between the trimmed V and J ends, which lost 3 bases and 3 bases, there was a span of 14 bases. This CDR3 is CSASGPLGDYGYTF. The CDR3 bases are TGCAGTGCTAGTGGCCCCTTGGGAGACTATGGCTACACCTTC.

The CDR3 DNA sequence: TGTGCCAGTAGTGACAGACAGGGGGTCGACGAGCAGTACTTC. This codes for CASSDRQGVDEQYF. This sequence joins TRBV19 and TRBJ2-7; 9 nucleotides match TRBD1. The CDR3 sequence is 14 residues long. J was trimmed by 5 bases and V by 5 bases; bases with no gene match: 7. In germline, CDR1 is LNHDA, CDR2 SQIVND (reference sequence). Filled out from reference TRBV19 and TRBJ2-7, the complete variable domain reads DGGITQSPKYLFRKEGQNVTLSCEQNLNHDAMYWYRQDPGQGLRLIYYSQIVNDFQKGDIAEGYSVSREKKESFPLTVTSAQKNPTAFYLCASSDRQGVDEQYFGPGTRLTVT.

The rearrangement uses TRBV6-6 and TRBJ1-3; unclear D gene. V was trimmed by 5 bases and J by 0 bases, leaving 14 bases between them. CDR3 length: 16 residues. Germline CDR1 is MNHNY and CDR2 is SVGAGI (reference sequence). The CDR3 spells CASSTRRRNSGNTIYF. CDR3 DNA: TGTGCCAGCAGTACGAGAAGGAGGAACTCTGGAAACACCATATATTTT.

This clone was picked up a small number of times. The chain carries TRBV3-1 (or the pseudogene TRBV3-2) and TRBJ2-2; D is uncertain. The germline V and J ends were trimmed by 4 bases and 10 bases, with 19 bases remaining between them. Germline CDR1 and CDR2: LGHDT and YNNKEL (reference sequence). The CDR3 length is 15 residues. The CDR3 coding sequence is TGTGCCAGCAGCCCTACACTAACTGTTCACCAGGAGCTGTTTTTT. Encoded protein: CASSPTLTVHQELFF.

The rearrangement uses TRBV7-8 and TRBJ2-3; TRBD2 might be the D (7 bases). CDR1 and CDR2 (germline): SGHVS, FQNEAQ. This CDR3 comprises 15 residues. Trimming removed 5 bases at V and 2 bases at J, with 14 bases between. The CDR3 reads CASSPLRGLTDTQYF. CDR3 in DNA: TGTGCCAGCAGCCCCCTGCGGGGGCTCACAGATACGCAGTATTTT.

Note on this clone: The germline gene is not matched at one end of the junction; a read error may be the cause. The chain carries TRBV7-7 and TRBJ2-5; 7 bases are shared with TRBD1. CDR1 SSHAT and CDR2 FNYEAQ come from the germline V gene (reference sequence). The CDR3 has 16 residues. The CDR3 sequence is CASSLGGGRKQETQYF. As DNA, the CDR3 is TGTGCTAGCAGCTTAGGGGGCGGAAGGAAACAAGAGACCCAGTACTTC. The variable domain in full, completed from reference TRBV7-7 and TRBJ2-5, reads GAGVSQSPRYKVTKRGQDVTLRCDPISSHATLYWYQQALGQGPEFLTYFNYEAQPDKSGLPSDRFSAERPEGSISTLTIQRTEQRDSAMYRCASSLGGGRKQETQYFGPGTRLLVL.

The chain has TRBV3-1 (or the pseudogene TRBV3-2) and TRBJ1-2; 8 bases align to TRBD1. Looked up from germline, CDR1 is LGHDT and CDR2 is YNNKEL (reference sequence). This CDR3 has 12 amino acids. Unmatched junction bases numbered 3, after V lost 4 bases and J lost 8 bases. As DNA, the CDR3 is TGTGCCAGCAGCCGAGGGACAGGCGGCTACACCTTC. Translation gives CASSRGTGGYTF.

The chain joins TRBV28 to TRBJ2-5; TRBD2 matches at 7 bases. This CDR3 is 16 amino acids long. CDR1 MDHEN and CDR2 SYDVKM come from the germline V gene. The V gene end was trimmed by 8 bases and the J gene end by 5 bases; junction bases not matched to a gene: 17. The CDR3 loop is CASQGWASGERETQYF. In DNA form, the CDR3 reads TGTGCCAGCCAAGGGTGGGCTAGCGGAGAGCGGGAGACCCAGTACTTC.

J is TRBJ2-4 and V is TRBV5-6, with 7 nucleotides matching TRBD2. With V trimmed by 4 bases and J by 6 bases, 10 bases remained unmatched. This CDR3 has 15 amino acids. Germline CDR1 SGHDT, CDR2 YYEEEE. The CDR3 DNA follows: TGTGCCAGCAGCATATGGGGGGAGGGTAGAAACATTCAGTACTTC. It yields the protein CASSIWGEGRNIQYF.

The genes are TRBV15 and TRBJ1-4; unclear D gene. V lost 0 bases to trimming and J lost 2 bases, with 10 bases between them. In germline, CDR1 is LNHNV, CDR2 YYDKDF (reference sequence). The CDR3 length is 16 residues. In DNA form, the CDR3 reads TGTGCCACCAGCAGAGATATGGAACAGACTAATGAAAAACTGTTTTTT. It is translated as CATSRDMEQTNEKLFF.

The V call is TRBV7-9, the J call TRBJ1-4; 7 bases fit TRBD1. The ends lost 0 bases at V and 7 bases at J; junction bases unmatched: 5. Germline CDR1 SEHNR, CDR2 FQNEAQ (reference sequence). This CDR3 spans 15 amino acids. The CDR3 DNA reads as TGTGCCAGCAGCTTAGCAGGGACAGTTATTGAAAAACTGTTTTTT. Amino acid sequence: CASSLAGTVIEKLFF.

This chain connects TRBV28 to TRBJ2-2; D uncertain. Trimming left V 3 bases short and J 5 bases short, with 7 bases between. This CDR3 has 13 amino acids. Per germline, CDR1 MDHEN and CDR2 SYDVKM. The CDR3 region has the DNA TGTGCCAGCAGTTTTCGCCGGACCGGGGAGCTGTTTTTT. It codes for CASSFRRTGELFF. Supplemented by reference TRBV28 and TRBJ2-2, the full variable domain reads DVKVTQSSRYLVKRTGEKVFLECVQDMDHENMFWYRQDPGLGLRLIYFSYDVKMKEKGDIPEGYSVSREKKERFSLILESASTNQTSMYLCASSFRRTGELFFGEGSRLTVL.

There are a few counts of this clone. V is TRBV28 and J is TRBJ1-2; 7 bases line up with TRBD1. This CDR3 comprises 16 residues. J was trimmed by 2 bases and V by 7 bases; bases with no gene match: 13. The germline V gene has CDR1 MDHEN and CDR2 SYDVKM. The CDR3 spells CASMPPPGQWNYGYTF. The CDR3 region has the DNA TGTGCCAGCATGCCCCCACCGGGACAGTGGAACTATGGCTACACCTTC.

This clone appeared a single time. J is TRBJ2-3 and V is TRBV6-6; D gene ambiguous. V was clipped by 0 bases and J by 2 bases, with 6 bases between them. Germline V gives CDR1 MNHNY, CDR2 SVGAGI (reference sequence). The CDR3 sequence is 14 residues long. CDR3 coding DNA: TGTGCCAGCAGTTACTCCGCGGACACAGATACGCAGTATTTT. Residues: CASSYSADTDTQYF.

This rearrangement joins TRBV7-2 to TRBJ2-7; the match to TRBD2 covers 8 bases. J gave up 3 bases and V 5 bases, and 9 bases lay outside the gene matches. Looked up from germline, CDR1 is SGHTA and CDR2 is FQGNSA. The CDR3 has 15 amino acids. As DNA, the CDR3 is TGTGCCAGCAGCGCCCTCAGCGGGGGTTACTACGAGCAGTACTTC. Translation gives CASSALSGGYYEQYF. The full variable domain, completed using reference TRBV7-2 and TRBJ2-7, is GAGVSQSPSNKVTEKGKDVELRCDPISGHTALYWYRQSLGQGLEFLIYFQGNSAPDKSGLPSDRFSAERTGGSVSTLTIQRTQQEDSAVYLCASSALSGGYYEQYFGPGTRLTVT.

The genes are TRBV6-5 and TRBJ2-2; D not certain. The V gene lost 0 bases and the J gene lost 7 bases, with 6 bases spanning the gap. The CDR3 runs 13 residues. Germline CDR1 and CDR2: MNHEY and SVGAGI. The CDR3, as DNA: TGTGCCAGCAGTTACTCTCTCCTCGGGGAGCTGTTTTTT. This gives the protein CASSYSLLGELFF.

The CDR3, as DNA: TGTGCCAGCAGCCCAACCCCGGGGGGGGTCCTCAATCAGCCCCAGCATTTT. Translated, it gives CASSPTPGGVLNQPQHF. The rearrangement links TRBV7-9 to TRBJ1-5; possibly TRBD1 for D (5 bases). The CDR3 consists of 17 residues. The germline gives CDR1 SEHNR, CDR2 FQNEAQ (reference sequence). Trimming left V 5 bases short and J 3 bases short, with 20 bases between.

The V gene is TRBV7-9, the J gene TRBJ1-1, with D uncertain. The CDR3 totals 13 residues. Trimming stripped 2 bases from V and 10 bases from J, with 14 bases between. Germline assignment: CDR1 SEHNR and CDR2 FQNEAQ (reference sequence). This chain's CDR3 is CASSLSAAGSAFF. CDR3 nucleotides: TGTGCCAGCAGCTTATCGGCGGCCGGGTCAGCTTTCTTT. Variable domain in full (rest from reference TRBV7-9 and TRBJ1-1): DTGVSQNPRHKITKRGQNVTFRCDPISEHNRLYWYRQTLGQGPEFLTYFQNEAQLEKSRLLSDRFSAERPKGSFSTLEIQRTEQGDSAMYLCASSLSAAGSAFFGQGTRLTVV.

The chain is built from TRBV28 and TRBJ1-2; 7 bases agree with TRBD1. This CDR3 spans 13 amino acids. Germline assignment: CDR1 MDHEN and CDR2 SYDVKM. V trimming: 6 bases; J trimming: 4 bases; junction bases outside the gene matches: 5. CDR3 DNA: TGTGCCAGCAGCCATAGGGACAGCTATGGCTACACCTTC. Its translation: CASSHRDSYGYTF.

This clone was seen just once. The V and J genes are TRBV30 and TRBJ1-5; unclear D gene. CDR3 length: 14 amino acids. The germline V and J ends were trimmed by 0 bases and 0 bases, with 6 bases remaining between them. Germline CDR1 GTSNPN, CDR2 SVGIG (reference sequence). The CDR3 nucleotides are TGTGCCTGGAGTGTACAATTTAGCAATCAGCCCCAGCATTTT. It yields the protein CAWSVQFSNQPQHF.

V is TRBV19 and J is TRBJ1-6; 7 bases are a match to TRBD1. The germline CDR1 and CDR2 sequences are LNHDA and SQIVND (reference sequence). There are 14 residues in the CDR3. V shed 5 bases, J shed 9 bases, and the junction held 7 bases outside the gene matches. CDR3 bases: TGTGCCAGTAGTGGGACAGCACACTTTTCACCCCTCCACTTT. Amino acids: CASSGTAHFSPLHF.

The chain recombines TRBV5-1 with TRBJ1-6; TRBD1 matches at 8 bases. In germline, CDR1 is SGHRS, CDR2 YFSETQ. The CDR3 length is 15 residues. The V gene end was trimmed by 0 bases and the J gene end by 9 bases; junction bases not matched to a gene: 5. The CDR3 DNA reads as TGCGCCAGCAGCTTGGAATGGGACAGGTCTTCACCCCTCCACTTT. The encoded protein is CASSLEWDRSSPLHF.

J is TRBJ2-7 and V is TRBV2, with 8 bases fitting TRBD2. This CDR3 contains 12 residues. V was clipped by 9 bases and J by 7 bases; unmatched bases: 8. Germline loops: CDR1 SNHLY, CDR2 FYNNEI. DNA of the CDR3: TGTGCCAGAGCTAGCGGGCGGGGAGAGCAGTACTTC. This encodes CARASGRGEQYF.

The CDR3 sequence: CASSRLMNHYEQYF. The CDR3 DNA follows: TGTGCCAGCAGCCGACTCATGAACCACTACGAGCAGTACTTC. The rearrangement links TRBV6-5 to TRBJ2-7; no clear D. V was cut by 6 bases and J by 3 bases, with 15 bases left in between. This CDR3 has 14 amino acids. Germline V lookup: CDR1 MNHEY, CDR2 SVGAGI.

V usage is TRBV7-8 and J usage is TRBJ1-6; D remains ambiguous. The CDR3 has 16 amino acids. Germline lookup yields CDR1 SGHVS and CDR2 FQNEAQ. V was trimmed by 5 bases and J by 0 bases, leaving 11 bases between them. The CDR3 sequence: CASSQDNFSYNSPLHF. CDR3 sequence (DNA): TGTGCCAGCAGCCAAGACAATTTCTCCTATAATTCACCCCTCCACTTT.

The chain links TRBV5-4 to TRBJ1-6, with a tentative D call TRBD1 (6 bases). In germline, CDR1 is SGHNT, CDR2 YYREEE (reference sequence). Deletions cut 4 bases from V and 7 bases from J, with 18 bases between. The CDR3 loop spans 16 amino acids. In DNA form, the CDR3 reads TGTGCCAGCAGCAGCCGGACAGCCGGACCCAATTCACCCCTCCACTTT. Amino acids: CASSSRTAGPNSPLHF.

The chain recombines TRBV29-1 with TRBJ2-7; D may be TRBD1 (6 bases). The V gene's germline CDR1 is SQVTM and CDR2 ANQGSEA. V lost 6 bases, J lost 4 bases, and 19 bases lay in between. This CDR3 is built from 14 residues. The CDR3 loop is CSVPAGAPFYEQYF. The CDR3 DNA reads as TGCAGCGTCCCAGCAGGGGCCCCGTTTTACGAGCAGTACTTC.

This sequence joins TRBV6-5 and TRBJ1-5; D call uncertain. Trimming removed 6 bases from V and 7 bases from J, with 16 bases in between. Germline CDR1 MNHEY, CDR2 SVGAGI. This CDR3 is built from 14 residues. The CDR3 is CASSDSPTIQPQHF. The CDR3 DNA follows: TGTGCCAGCAGCGACTCACCCACGATCCAGCCCCAGCATTTT.

This clone has only one observation. The chain uses TRBV7-3 and TRBJ1-1; TRBD1 agrees at 9 bases. The CDR3 sequence is 17 residues long. Germline CDR1 reads SGHTA; CDR2 reads FQGTGA. The trim removed 4 bases at V and 7 bases at J, leaving 16 bases unmatched. In DNA form, the CDR3 reads TGTGCCAGCAGCTACCCAAATAATAACAGGGGGCGATGTGAAGCTTTCTTT. Amino acid sequence: CASSYPNNNRGRCEAFF.

J is TRBJ1-1 and V is TRBV12-5, with 7 bases fitting TRBD1. V dropped 2 bases and J dropped 8; count of bases not matched to a gene: 5. This CDR3 region has 13 residues. CDR1 is LGHNT, CDR2 FRNRAP, per germline. The CDR3 DNA follows: TGTGCTAGTGGTTTGTACCCGGGACAGGAAGCTTTCTTT. This codes for CASGLYPGQEAFF. The entire variable domain, with the rest obtained from reference TRBV12-5 and TRBJ1-1, is as follows: DARVTQTPRHKVTEMGQEVTMRCQPILGHNTVFWYRQTMMQGLELLAYFRNRAPLDDSGMPKDRFSAEMPDATLATLKIQPSEPRDSAVYFCASGLYPGQEAFFGQGTRLTVV.

In its sample, this clone was seen once. The V call is TRBV5-4, the J call TRBJ2-7; D not resolved. V dropped 1 base and J dropped 7 bases, with 12 bases sitting between them. Per germline, CDR1 SGHNT and CDR2 YYREEE (reference sequence). This CDR3 comprises 13 residues. CDR3 sequence: CASSLSQTEEQYF. The CDR3 DNA reads TGTGCCAGCAGCTTGAGCCAGACGGAGGAGCAGTACTTC.

The V gene is TRBV25-1, the J gene TRBJ1-2; TRBD1 agrees at 9 bases. The CDR3 contains 12 residues. CDR1 is MGHDK, CDR2 SYGVNS, per germline. V was clipped by 6 bases and J by 4 bases; unmatched bases: 0. Here the CDR3 DNA reads TGTGCCAGCAGGACAGGGGGCTATGGCTACACCTTC. Protein sequence: CASRTGGYGYTF.